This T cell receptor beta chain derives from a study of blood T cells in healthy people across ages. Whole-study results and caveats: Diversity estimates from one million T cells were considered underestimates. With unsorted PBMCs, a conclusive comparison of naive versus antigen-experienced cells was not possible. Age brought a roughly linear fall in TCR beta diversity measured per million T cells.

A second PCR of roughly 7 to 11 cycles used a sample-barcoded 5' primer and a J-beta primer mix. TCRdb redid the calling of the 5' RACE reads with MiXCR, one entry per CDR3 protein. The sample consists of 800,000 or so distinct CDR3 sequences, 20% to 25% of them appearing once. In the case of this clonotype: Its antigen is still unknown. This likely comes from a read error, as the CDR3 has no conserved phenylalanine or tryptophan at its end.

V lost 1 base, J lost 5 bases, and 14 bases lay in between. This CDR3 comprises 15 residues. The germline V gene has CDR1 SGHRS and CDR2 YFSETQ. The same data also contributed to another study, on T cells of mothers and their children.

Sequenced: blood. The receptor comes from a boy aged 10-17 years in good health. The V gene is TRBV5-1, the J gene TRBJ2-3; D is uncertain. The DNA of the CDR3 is TGCGCCAGCAGCTTGTACGGTAACAAGGGAGATACGCAGTATCTT. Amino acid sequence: CASSLYGNKGDTQYL.